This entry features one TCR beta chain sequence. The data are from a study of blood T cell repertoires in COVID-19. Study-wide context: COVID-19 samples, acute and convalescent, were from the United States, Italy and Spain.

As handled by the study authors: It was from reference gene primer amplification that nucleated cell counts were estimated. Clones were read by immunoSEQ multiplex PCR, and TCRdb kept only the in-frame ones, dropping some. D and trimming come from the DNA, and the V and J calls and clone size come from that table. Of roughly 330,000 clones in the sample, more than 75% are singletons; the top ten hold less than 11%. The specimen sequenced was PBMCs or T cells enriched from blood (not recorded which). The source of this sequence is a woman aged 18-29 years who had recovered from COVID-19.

CDR3 nucleotide sequence: TGTGCCAGCAGACGGGACAGGGCAGGGGGCTACACCTTC. Translated: CASRRDRAGGYTF. V is TRBV6-5 and J is TRBJ1-2; TRBD1 agrees at 9 bases. This CDR3 has 13 amino acids. The trim removed 6 bases at V and 8 bases at J, leaving 7 bases unmatched. Germline V gives CDR1 MNHEY, CDR2 SVGAGI.